This is a list of T cell receptor beta chains from one sample in a study of cytomegalovirus exposure and HLA in healthy donors. Generated by immunoSEQ multiplex PCR, the TCRdb table keeps only in-frame clones and is missing some. Of roughly 120,000 clones in the sample, around 89% were seen once. The sample comprised PBMCs. The receptors here all came from a man between 18 and 35 years old in good health and CMV-seronegative. Each CDR3 is given with its conserved first and last residue. A D gene is named only where the DNA matches it firmly. Not all rows give a size; the values are once, few, many and, for expanded clones, a class.

v_call: TRBV11-3; j_call: TRBJ2-5; d_call: .; clone_size: once; cdr3_nt: TGTGCCAGCAGCACTCACCTAACTAGTCTGGAGACCCAGTACTTC; cdr3_aa: CASSTHLTSLETQYF
v_call: TRBV5-8; j_call: TRBJ2-7; d_call: .; clone_size: .; cdr3_nt: TGTGCCAACGATATGGACTACTACGAGCAGTACTTC; cdr3_aa: CANDMDYYEQYF
v_call: TRBV27; j_call: TRBJ2-7; d_call: .; clone_size: .; cdr3_nt: TGTGCCAGCAGGATCTCAGCCGGGGGCTCCTACGAGCAGTACTTC; cdr3_aa: CASRISAGGSYEQYF
v_call: TRBV2; j_call: TRBJ2-3; d_call: TRBD2; clone_size: .; cdr3_nt: TGTGCCAGCAGTGGAAGACTAGCGGGGGGTATGGATACGCAGTATTTT; cdr3_aa: CASSGRLAGGMDTQYF
v_call: TRBV7-9; j_call: TRBJ2-7; d_call: TRBD2; clone_size: .; cdr3_nt: TGTGCCAGCACCCCGGGAACGGGAGGGCCCCCCGAGCAGTACTTC; cdr3_aa: CASTPGTGGPPEQYF
v_call: TRBV27; j_call: TRBJ2-1; d_call: .; clone_size: .; cdr3_nt: TGTGCCAGCAGTTTCGGGGACTACAATGAGCAGTTCTTC; cdr3_aa: CASSFGDYNEQFF
v_call: TRBV28; j_call: TRBJ2-3; d_call: .; clone_size: .; cdr3_nt: TGTGCCAGCAGTTTCATAGCAGATGTTAATACGCAGTATTTT; cdr3_aa: CASSFIADVNTQYF
v_call: TRBV7-9; j_call: TRBJ2-7; d_call: TRBD1; clone_size: .; cdr3_nt: TGTGCCAGCAGCTTAGTTGTTTCAGGGGGCTCCGAGTACTTC; cdr3_aa: CASSLVVSGGSEYF
v_call: TRBV5-6; j_call: TRBJ2-7; d_call: TRBD2; clone_size: .; cdr3_nt: TGTGCCAGCAGCACAAGACTAGCGGGAGTGGTAATGGGAGACGAGCAGTACTTC; cdr3_aa: CASSTRLAGVVMGDEQYF
v_call: TRBV9; j_call: TRBJ1-3; d_call: .; clone_size: .; cdr3_nt: TGTGCCAGCAGCGCAGGGAGGGTCAACTTACGAAAGAAAGACTCTGGAAACACCATATATTTT; cdr3_aa: CASSAGRVNLRKKDSGNTIYF
v_call: TRBV2; j_call: TRBJ2-1; d_call: TRBD1; clone_size: .; cdr3_nt: TGTGCCAGCAGCAGGACAGGGGGCGCGGGCTCCTACAATGAGCAGTTCTTC; cdr3_aa: CASSRTGGAGSYNEQFF
v_call: TRBV10-3; j_call: TRBJ1-2; d_call: TRBD1; clone_size: few; cdr3_nt: TGTGCCATCAGAGGACAGGGTGATTTTCCGGGCTACACCTTC; cdr3_aa: CAIRGQGDFPGYTF
v_call: TRBV4-2; j_call: TRBJ2-1; d_call: TRBD2; clone_size: few; cdr3_nt: TGTGCCAGCAGCCAAGCAGCTGGGACTAGCGGGTCCCTCAATGAGCAGTTCTTC; cdr3_aa: CASSQAAGTSGSLNEQFF
v_call: TRBV6-5; j_call: TRBJ2-1; d_call: TRBD1; clone_size: once; cdr3_nt: TGTGCCACCGGGACAGGGGGCGCCTACAATGAGCAGTTCTTC; cdr3_aa: CATGTGGAYNEQFF
v_call: TRBV19; j_call: TRBJ1-1; d_call: TRBD1; clone_size: .; cdr3_nt: TGTGCCAGTAGCCCCGAAAGGGGGCACATTGAAGCTTTCTTT; cdr3_aa: CASSPERGHIEAFF
v_call: TRBV7-2; j_call: TRBJ1-1; d_call: .; clone_size: .; cdr3_nt: TGTGCCAGCAGCTTAACCGTGGACCGGGGCACTGAAGCTTTCTTT; cdr3_aa: CASSLTVDRGTEAFF
v_call: TRBV6-5; j_call: TRBJ1-2; d_call: .; clone_size: .; cdr3_nt: TGTGCCAGCAGCTACGGGGCAGTTTATTACTATGGCTACACCTTC; cdr3_aa: CASSYGAVYYYGYTF
v_call: TRBV13; j_call: TRBJ2-1; d_call: TRBD2; clone_size: .; cdr3_nt: TGTGCCAGCAGCCGTCTTACAGCGGGGAGACAGAATGAGCAGTTCTTC; cdr3_aa: CASSRLTAGRQNEQFF
v_call: TRBV6-1; j_call: TRBJ2-1; d_call: .; clone_size: .; cdr3_nt: TGTGCCAGCAGTGAATGGGACGGGAGCTCCTACAATGAGCAGTTCTTC; cdr3_aa: CASSEWDGSSYNEQFF
v_call: TRBV7-7; j_call: TRBJ2-3; d_call: TRBD2; clone_size: .; cdr3_nt: TGTGCCAGCAGCCCCTACGGTTCGGGTGGGGGGGTTGGAACAGATACGCAGTATTTT; cdr3_aa: CASSPYGSGGGVGTDTQYF
v_call: TRBV5-4; j_call: TRBJ2-7; d_call: .; clone_size: .; cdr3_nt: TGTGCCAGCAGCTTGGGAGTCTCCTACGAGCAGTACTTC; cdr3_aa: CASSLGVSYEQYF
v_call: TRBV28; j_call: TRBJ1-5; d_call: .; clone_size: once; cdr3_nt: TGTGCCAGCAGGACTTTTACTAGCAATCAGCCCCAGCATTTT; cdr3_aa: CASRTFTSNQPQHF
v_call: TRBV28; j_call: TRBJ2-1; d_call: .; clone_size: once; cdr3_nt: TGTGCCAGCAGCGACGTCGGGGGCTCCTACAATGAGCAGTTCTTC; cdr3_aa: CASSDVGGSYNEQFF
v_call: TRBV2; j_call: TRBJ1-1; d_call: .; clone_size: .; cdr3_nt: TGTGCCAGCAGCACGGGTATTACTGAAGCTTTCTTT; cdr3_aa: CASSTGITEAFF
v_call: TRBV13; j_call: TRBJ2-1; d_call: TRBD2; clone_size: .; cdr3_nt: TGTGCCAGCAGCTTAGGCCCCACAGCGGGAAGTTTCGGGCAGTTCTTC; cdr3_aa: CASSLGPTAGSFGQFF
v_call: TRBV6-5; j_call: TRBJ1-5; d_call: .; clone_size: .; cdr3_nt: TGTGCCAGCCGACCCGGGAATAGCAATCAGCCCCAGCATTTT; cdr3_aa: CASRPGNSNQPQHF
v_call: TRBV5-8; j_call: TRBJ1-2; d_call: .; clone_size: .; cdr3_nt: TGTGCCAACCCCAGGGGTAGAAACTATGGCTACACCTTC; cdr3_aa: CANPRGRNYGYTF
v_call: TRBV5-1; j_call: TRBJ2-7; d_call: TRBD2; clone_size: .; cdr3_nt: TGCGCCAGCAGCTCGAGCGGGGGGACCTCTAGGGAGCAGTACTTC; cdr3_aa: CASSSSGGTSREQYF
v_call: TRBV19; j_call: TRBJ2-3; d_call: TRBD1; clone_size: .; cdr3_nt: TGTGCCAGTAGTGCCGGGACAGGGGCCACAGATACGCAGTATTTT; cdr3_aa: CASSAGTGATDTQYF
v_call: TRBV27; j_call: TRBJ1-1; d_call: .; clone_size: few; cdr3_nt: TGTGCCAGCAGGGGGCAGGGGATCTCTGAAGCTTTCTTT; cdr3_aa: CASRGQGISEAFF
v_call: TRBV7-6; j_call: TRBJ2-7; d_call: .; clone_size: once; cdr3_nt: TGTGCCAGCAGCCTGATCAGATCAACAGGGACCTCCTACGAGCAGTACTTC; cdr3_aa: CASSLIRSTGTSYEQYF
v_call: TRBV4-2; j_call: TRBJ2-7; d_call: .; clone_size: once; cdr3_nt: TGTGCCAGCAGCCAAGAACGGCGGAGATCCTACGAGCAGTACTTC; cdr3_aa: CASSQERRRSYEQYF
v_call: TRBV27; j_call: TRBJ2-3; d_call: .; clone_size: .; cdr3_nt: TGTGCCAGCAGTTTACCTTTCACAGGGAGGGGGGGCACAGATACGCAGTATTTT; cdr3_aa: CASSLPFTGRGGTDTQYF
v_call: TRBV6-5; j_call: TRBJ2-4; d_call: TRBD1; clone_size: .; cdr3_nt: TGTGCCAGCAACAGACAGGGTGACAAAAACATTCAGTACTTC; cdr3_aa: CASNRQGDKNIQYF
v_call: TRBV5-1; j_call: TRBJ2-2; d_call: .; clone_size: once; cdr3_nt: TGCGCCAGCAGCTTGGCCAATACAGGAGAGACCGGGGAGCTGTTTTTT; cdr3_aa: CASSLANTGETGELFF
v_call: TRBV11-2; j_call: TRBJ1-3; d_call: .; clone_size: many; cdr3_nt: TGTGCCAGCAGCTTATTCGAGGTTATCGGAAACACCATATATTTT; cdr3_aa: CASSLFEVIGNTIYF
v_call: TRBV28; j_call: TRBJ1-2; d_call: TRBD1; clone_size: .; cdr3_nt: TGTGCCAGCAGGGCCACGGGACAGGCCTATGGCTACACCTTC; cdr3_aa: CASRATGQAYGYTF
v_call: TRBV28; j_call: TRBJ1-1; d_call: TRBD1; clone_size: .; cdr3_nt: TGTGCCAGCAGTTTGTCGAGGGGGCGAACTGAAGCTTTCTTT; cdr3_aa: CASSLSRGRTEAFF
v_call: TRBV4-3; j_call: TRBJ1-2; d_call: TRBD1; clone_size: .; cdr3_nt: TGCGCCAGCAGCCAGGCCGGGACAGACCCCTATGGCTACACCTTC; cdr3_aa: CASSQAGTDPYGYTF
v_call: TRBV29-1; j_call: TRBJ2-1; d_call: .; clone_size: .; cdr3_nt: TGCAGCGCCACTAGGGCAGGAGTTTACAATGAGCAGTTCTTC; cdr3_aa: CSATRAGVYNEQFF
v_call: TRBV7-2; j_call: TRBJ2-2; d_call: .; clone_size: .; cdr3_nt: TGTGCCAGCAGCTTATCGGGATTGGACACCGGGGAGCTGTTTTTT; cdr3_aa: CASSLSGLDTGELFF
v_call: TRBV18; j_call: TRBJ1-5; d_call: TRBD1; clone_size: .; cdr3_nt: TGTGCCAGCTCTTATACAGGGGGCTGGGATCAGCCCCAGCATTTT; cdr3_aa: CASSYTGGWDQPQHF
v_call: TRBV9; j_call: TRBJ1-6; d_call: .; clone_size: .; cdr3_nt: TGTGCCAGCAGCGCCAGTAACTATAATTCACCCCTCCACTTT; cdr3_aa: CASSASNYNSPLHF
v_call: TRBV2; j_call: TRBJ2-1; d_call: TRBD1; clone_size: .; cdr3_nt: TGTGCCAGCAGCGCGGGACAGGCTATGTCCTACAATGAGCAGTTCTTC; cdr3_aa: CASSAGQAMSYNEQFF
v_call: TRBV10-3; j_call: TRBJ2-1; d_call: TRBD2; clone_size: few; cdr3_nt: TGTGCCATCAAAGGGACTAGCGGGGTTTCTGAGCAGTTCTTC; cdr3_aa: CAIKGTSGVSEQFF
v_call: TRBV29-1; j_call: TRBJ2-1; d_call: TRBD2; clone_size: .; cdr3_nt: TGCAGCGTACAAACTAGCGGCTCCTACAATGAGCAGTTCTTC; cdr3_aa: CSVQTSGSYNEQFF
v_call: TRBV9; j_call: TRBJ1-1; d_call: .; clone_size: .; cdr3_nt: TGTGCCAGCAGCCCCGCGGGAAACACTATTAACACTGAAGCTTTCTTT; cdr3_aa: CASSPAGNTINTEAFF
v_call: TRBV18; j_call: TRBJ1-4; d_call: .; clone_size: .; cdr3_nt: TGTGCCAGCTCCACGGGGTACGAAAAACTGTTTTTT; cdr3_aa: CASSTGYEKLFF
v_call: TRBV18; j_call: TRBJ2-1; d_call: TRBD1; clone_size: .; cdr3_nt: TGTGCCAGCTCACCATTAATTGACAGGGAAGACTACAATGAGCAGTTCTTC; cdr3_aa: CASSPLIDREDYNEQFF
v_call: TRBV2; j_call: TRBJ2-3; d_call: .; clone_size: .; cdr3_nt: TGTGCCAGCAGTGACCCGGACCGGCGGGCGGATACGCAGTATTTT; cdr3_aa: CASSDPDRRADTQYF
v_call: TRBV5-1; j_call: TRBJ2-3; d_call: .; clone_size: .; cdr3_nt: TGCGCCAGCAGCTTGTGGGGATGGGACACAGAAAGACCCACAGATACGCAGTATTTT; cdr3_aa: CASSLWGWDTERPTDTQYF
v_call: TRBV28; j_call: TRBJ1-2; d_call: .; clone_size: .; cdr3_nt: TGTGCCAGCGACACGCGACCGGGGGGCAGTTTTAACTATGGCTACACCTTC; cdr3_aa: CASDTRPGGSFNYGYTF
v_call: TRBV7-8; j_call: TRBJ2-7; d_call: TRBD1; clone_size: .; cdr3_nt: TGTGCCAGCAGCTATCGACAGGGGGCTCGCGAGCAGTACTTC; cdr3_aa: CASSYRQGAREQYF
v_call: TRBV10-1; j_call: TRBJ1-1; d_call: .; clone_size: .; cdr3_nt: TGCCTCGACAGAGATTATATGAACACTGAAGCTTTCTTT; cdr3_aa: CLDRDYMNTEAFF
v_call: TRBV5-1; j_call: TRBJ2-2; d_call: TRBD2; clone_size: once; cdr3_nt: TGCGCCAGCAGACGACTAGCGGCGAACACCGGGGAGCTGTTTTTT; cdr3_aa: CASRRLAANTGELFF